This is a list of T cell receptor beta chains from one sample in a study of blood T cells in healthy people across ages. TCRdb analysed the 5' RACE reads with MiXCR anew, one entry per CDR3 protein. The sample records about 680,000 distinct CDR3 sequences, over 45% being singletons. Specimen: blood. The receptors derive from a woman between 55 and 75 years old in good health. The CDR3 runs from the conserved cysteine through the conserved F or W. A D gene is named only where the DNA matches it firmly. A row's size may be missing; if present it is once, few, many or a size class.

size | D | J | V | DNA | CDR3
- | - | TRBJ1-5 | TRBV20-1 | TGCAGTGTCCGGCCAGGTCATCAGCCCCAGCATTTT | CSVRPGHQPQHF
few | TRBD2 | TRBJ2-2 | TRBV27 | TGTGCCAGCAAGGCGGGAGTCTACACCGGGGAGCTGTTTTTT | CASKAGVYTGELFF
- | - | TRBJ1-1 | TRBV14 | TGTGCCAGCAGCCAAGGGTTAGGGGTTGCTTTCTTT | CASSQGLGVAFF
- | - | TRBJ2-1 | TRBV29-1 | TGCAGCGTTGGATGGGACCTCCTCGGTGAGCAGTTCTTC | CSVGWDLLGEQFF
- | TRBD1 | TRBJ1-4 | TRBV5-6 | TGTGCCAGCAGCCCGGACAGGGGGCGGGAGGCTAATGAAAAACTGTTTTTT | CASSPDRGREANEKLFF
many | - | TRBJ2-3 | TRBV20-1 | TGCAGTGCTAGTTCCCTCACAGATACGCAGTATTTT | CSASSLTDTQYF
many | - | TRBJ2-5 | TRBV7-2 | TGTGCCAGCAGCTTAGAATCCACAGCCTCGACCCAGTACTTC | CASSLESTASTQYF
- | TRBD2 | TRBJ2-2 | TRBV2 | TGTGCCAGCAGTGTGATAGCGGGAGACAATGGCGGGGAGCTGTTTTTT | CASSVIAGDNGGELFF
- | - | TRBJ2-3 | TRBV12-5 | TGTGCTAGTGGTGTGGTCGCAGGAGGTACGCAGTATTTT | CASGVVAGGTQYF
once | - | TRBJ2-7 | TRBV28 | TGTGCCAGCAGTTTCATCCCAGGGGATGTGTACTTC | CASSFIPGDVYF
few | TRBD1 | TRBJ2-5 | TRBV5-1 | TGCGCCAGCAGCAAAGGACAGGAGTCAACCCAGTACTTC | CASSKGQESTQYF